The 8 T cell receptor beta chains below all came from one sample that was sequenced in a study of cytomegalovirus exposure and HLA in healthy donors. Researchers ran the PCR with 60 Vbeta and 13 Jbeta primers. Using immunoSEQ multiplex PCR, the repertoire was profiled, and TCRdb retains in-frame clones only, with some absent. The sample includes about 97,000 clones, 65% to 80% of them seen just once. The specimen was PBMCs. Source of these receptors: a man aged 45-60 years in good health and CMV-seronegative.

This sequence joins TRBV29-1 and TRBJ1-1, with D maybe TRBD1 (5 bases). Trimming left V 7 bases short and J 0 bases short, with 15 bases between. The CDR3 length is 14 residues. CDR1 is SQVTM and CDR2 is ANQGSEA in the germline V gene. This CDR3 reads CSGQGAAVNTEAFF. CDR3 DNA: TGCAGCGGGCAAGGGGCGGCGGTGAACACTGAAGCTTTCTTT.

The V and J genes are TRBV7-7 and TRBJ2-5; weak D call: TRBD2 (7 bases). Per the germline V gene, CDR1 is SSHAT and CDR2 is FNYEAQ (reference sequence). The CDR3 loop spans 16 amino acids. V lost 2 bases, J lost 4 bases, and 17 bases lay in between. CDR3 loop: CASSLNAAGAGETQYF. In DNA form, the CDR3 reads TGTGCCAGCAGCTTAAACGCTGCGGGGGCAGGAGAGACCCAGTACTTC.

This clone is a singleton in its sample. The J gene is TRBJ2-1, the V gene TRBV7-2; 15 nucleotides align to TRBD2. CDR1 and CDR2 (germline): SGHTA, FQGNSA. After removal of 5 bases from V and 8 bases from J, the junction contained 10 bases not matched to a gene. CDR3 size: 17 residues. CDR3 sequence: CASSTGLAGGNGHEQFF. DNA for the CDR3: TGTGCCAGCAGCACGGGACTAGCGGGAGGAAATGGCCATGAGCAGTTCTTC.

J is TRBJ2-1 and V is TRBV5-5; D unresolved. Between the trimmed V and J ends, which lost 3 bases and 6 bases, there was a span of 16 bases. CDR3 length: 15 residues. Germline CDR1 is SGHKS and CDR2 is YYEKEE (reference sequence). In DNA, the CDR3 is TGTGCCAGCAGCTGGCTCGCGGAAACTGTCAATGAGCAGTTCTTC. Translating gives CASSWLAETVNEQFF. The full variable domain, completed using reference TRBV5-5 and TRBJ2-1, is DAGVTQSPTHLIKTRGQQVTLRCSPISGHKSVSWYQQVLGQGPQFIFQYYEKEERGRGNFPDRFSARQFPNYSSELNVNALLLGDSALYLCASSWLAETVNEQFFGPGTRLTVL.

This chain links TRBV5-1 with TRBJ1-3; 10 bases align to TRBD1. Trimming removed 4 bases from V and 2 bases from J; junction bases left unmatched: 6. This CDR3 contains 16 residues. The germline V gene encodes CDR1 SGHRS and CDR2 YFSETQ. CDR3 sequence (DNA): TGCGCCAGCAGCCCCCGGGGACAGGGGACTGGAAACACCATATATTTT. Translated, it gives CASSPRGQGTGNTIYF.

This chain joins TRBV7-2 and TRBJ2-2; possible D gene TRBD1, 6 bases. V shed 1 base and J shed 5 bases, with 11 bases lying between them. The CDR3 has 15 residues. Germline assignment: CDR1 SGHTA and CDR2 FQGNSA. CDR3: CASSLVSGTTGELFF. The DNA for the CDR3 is TGTGCCAGCAGCTTAGTTTCCGGGACAACCGGGGAGCTGTTTTTT.

DNA for the CDR3: TGTGCCAGCAGCGTAGAACTAGCGGGAGGTGAGCAGTTCTTC. Amino acid sequence: CASSVELAGGEQFF. The V and J genes are TRBV9 and TRBJ2-1; 12 nucleotides match TRBD2. The CDR3 sequence is 14 residues long. V dropped 0 bases and J dropped 9; count of bases not matched to a gene: 1. Germline V gene sequence: CDR1 SGDLS, CDR2 YYNGEE.

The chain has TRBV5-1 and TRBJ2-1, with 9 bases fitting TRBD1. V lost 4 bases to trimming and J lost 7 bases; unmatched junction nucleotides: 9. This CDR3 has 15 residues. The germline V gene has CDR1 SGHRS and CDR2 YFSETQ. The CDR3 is CASSGTGTGTNEQFF. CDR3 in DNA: TGCGCCAGCAGCGGGACCGGGACAGGGACTAATGAGCAGTTCTTC.